Presented here are 9 T cell receptor beta chains from one specimen sequenced in a study of blood T cell repertoires in COVID-19. Clones were read by immunoSEQ multiplex PCR, and TCRdb kept only the in-frame ones, dropping some. The table includes around 380,000 clones, about four fifths detected once. Specimen: peripheral blood. These receptors all stem from a human donor with acute or convalescent COVID-19. The donor label of this sample is uncertain.

This chain joins TRBV29-1 and TRBJ1-2; the D gene is possibly TRBD1 (6 bases). This CDR3 comprises 17 residues. The V end was cut by 0 bases, the J end by 0 bases, with 17 bases between. Germline CDR1 reads SQVTM; CDR2 reads ANQGSEA. The CDR3, as DNA: TGCAGCGTTGAAGATCGAGGCAGGGGTGGTGCTAACTATGGCTACACCTTC. Its protein is CSVEDRGRGGANYGYTF.

V and J are TRBV19 and TRBJ1-5; D gene unclear. The V gene lost 3 bases and the J gene lost 0 bases, with 21 bases spanning the gap. Germline V gives CDR1 LNHDA, CDR2 SQIVND (reference sequence). The CDR3 is 19 amino acids. The chain's CDR3 is CASSIVTRTRVYSNQPQHF. In DNA, the CDR3 is TGTGCCAGTAGTATTGTTACCCGGACGCGGGTCTATAGCAATCAGCCCCAGCATTTT.

The chain links TRBV6-5 to TRBJ1-3, with no clear D. The V gene's germline CDR1 is MNHEY and CDR2 SVGAGI. The CDR3 extends over 14 amino acids. The V end was cut by 2 bases, the J end by 0 bases, with 5 bases between. The CDR3 region is CASSYLLSGNTIYF. DNA of the CDR3: TGTGCCAGCAGTTACCTCCTCTCTGGAAACACCATATATTTT.

The chain carries TRBV10-3 and TRBJ2-7; no definite D call. V shed 2 bases and J shed 6 bases, with 17 bases lying between them. Germline V lookup: CDR1 ENHRY, CDR2 SYGVKD. This CDR3 region has 15 residues. The CDR3, as DNA: TGTGCCATCAGTGAGGGGCAGACCCCAAACTCCGAGCAGTACTTC. Protein product: CAISEGQTPNSEQYF.

This clone was seen a few times. The gene calls are TRBV2 and TRBJ2-3; tentative D call: TRBD1 (6 bases). V was shortened by 1 base and J by 5 bases, with 13 bases between the two germline ends. The V gene's germline CDR1 is SNHLY and CDR2 FYNNEI. There are 15 residues in the CDR3. The CDR3 sequence is CASSEGWTVLDTQYF. As DNA, the CDR3 is TGTGCCAGCAGTGAAGGGTGGACAGTTTTAGATACGCAGTATTTT.

The chain has TRBV4-1 and TRBJ2-3, with 9 bases matching TRBD1. The CDR3 is 16 amino acids. CDR1 and CDR2 from the germline V gene are MGHRA and YSYEKL. J lost 6 bases, V lost 8 bases, and 15 bases had no gene match. Here the CDR3 reads CASGLSTGGARDTQYF. The CDR3, as DNA: TGCGCCAGCGGACTATCCACAGGGGGCGCAAGGGATACGCAGTATTTT.

The rearrangement links TRBV7-6 to TRBJ2-3, with 8 bases matching TRBD2. The CDR3 runs 18 residues. CDR1 and CDR2 from the germline V gene are SGHVS and FNYEAQ. V dropped 5 bases and J dropped 4; count of bases not matched to a gene: 17. As DNA, the CDR3 is TGTGCCAGCAGCAGAGGACTAGCTAGGGGGGGGCGAGCAGATACGCAGTATTTT. This codes for CASSRGLARGGRADTQYF.

The CDR3 DNA reads as TGTGCCAGCAGCCCAGGACAGGACCGCGGCTACACCTTC. Its protein product is CASSPGQDRGYTF. The gene calls are TRBV5-4 and TRBJ1-2, with 7 bases matching TRBD1. The CDR3 extends over 13 amino acids. With 4 bases clipped from V and 8 bases from J, the junction kept 8 bases outside the gene matches. Germline V gene sequence: CDR1 SGHNT, CDR2 YYREEE (reference sequence). Filled out from reference TRBV5-4 and TRBJ1-2, the complete variable domain reads ETGVTQSPTHLIKTRGQQVTLRCSSQSGHNTVSWYQQALGQGPQFIFQYYREEENGRGNFPPRFSGLQFPNYSSELNVNALELDDSALYLCASSPGQDRGYTFGSGTRLTVV.

V gene TRBV29-1 combines with J gene TRBJ2-7; 9 positions agree with TRBD1. V gave up 7 bases and J gave up 4 bases; unmatched junction bases: 11. The CDR3 contains 14 residues. The V gene's germline CDR1 is SQVTM and CDR2 ANQGSEA. The CDR3 nucleotides read TGCAGCGCCCGATCGGGGACAGGGTCGTACGAGCAGTACTTC. It is translated as CSARSGTGSYEQYF.